This note documents a single TCR beta chain sequence. As yet, its antigen is unknown. Those patients picked for sequencing had displayed CD8+CD57+ cell expansion on flow cytometry. The data were obtained in a study of CD8+CD57+ T cells in acquired aplastic anemia. Study-wide results and caveats: Statistical testing detected no significant gap in CD8+ Simpson's diversity between patients and controls.

Profiles of TCR beta VDJ and CDR3 were generated from a genomic DNA template. TCRdb fed the reads into MiXCR, producing one record per CDR3 protein. The sample holds hundreds of thousands of distinct CDR3 sequences, 82% seen once. The sequencing sample was made of sorted CD4+, CD8+, or CD8+CD57+ T cells (not recorded which) from PBMCs. The receptor was derived from a human donor with aplastic anemia.

The CDR3 DNA reads TGTGCCAGCAGCTTAGCACACGGGACATACGAGACCCAGTACTTC. Translating it yields CASSLAHGTYETQYF. The chain employs TRBV7-9 and TRBJ2-5; D perhaps matches TRBD1 (6 bases). Trimming cost V 0 bases and J 5 bases, with 13 bases left between them. Per the germline V gene, CDR1 is SEHNR and CDR2 is FQNEAQ (reference sequence). This CDR3 spans 15 amino acids.